These 8 T cell receptor beta chains originate from one sample sequenced in a study of PD-L1 blockade in urothelial cancer. Generated by immunoSEQ multiplex PCR, the TCRdb table keeps only in-frame clones and is missing some. The sample holds about 42,000 clones; 81% are singletons and the top ten take 2.7%. The sequences come from PBMCs, collected around atezolizumab (anti-PD-L1) treatment. The receptors shown here come from a man aged 70 or older with urothelial cancer.

The chain links TRBV6-1 to TRBJ1-3; D is unresolved. Germline V gene data show CDR1 as MNHNS and CDR2 as SASEGT. The V end was cut by 6 bases, the J end by 0 bases, with 9 bases between. This CDR3 comprises 14 residues. CDR3 DNA: TGTGCCAGCAGAAGAGACAACTCTGGAAACACCATATATTTT. Protein sequence: CASRRDNSGNTIYF.

The J gene is TRBJ1-1, the V gene TRBV4-2, with D unresolved. The CDR3 loop spans 14 amino acids. CDR1 LGHNA and CDR2 YNFKEQ come from the germline V gene. Trimming removed 2 bases at V and 11 bases at J, with 18 bases between. In DNA form, the CDR3 reads TGTGCCAGCAGCCAACCTGACAACCCCAAGGCGGCTTTCTTT. It specifies CASSQPDNPKAAFF.

The rearrangement joins TRBV16 to TRBJ1-1; 9 bases are a match to TRBD1. The germline CDR1 and CDR2 sequences are KGHSY and FQNENV. This CDR3 has 11 residues. V was pared by 4 bases and J by 11 bases, with 2 bases of the junction left unmatched. CDR3 residues: CASSLGTGAFF. CDR3 sequence (DNA): TGTGCCAGCAGCCTTGGGACAGGGGCTTTCTTT.

The V gene is TRBV2, the J gene TRBJ2-2, with 13 bases lining up with TRBD2. Germline CDR1 SNHLY, CDR2 FYNNEI. The CDR3 is 15 residues long. Germline trimming cut 5 bases from V and 7 bases from J; bases unmatched to any gene: 4. The CDR3 coding sequence is TGTGCCAGCAGTCCCTGGACTAGCGGGAGCGGGGAGCTGTTTTTT. It codes for CASSPWTSGSGELFF.

The J gene is TRBJ2-1, the V gene TRBV10-2, with 12 positions matching TRBD2. CDR1 is WSHSY, CDR2 SAAADI, per germline. The J segment lost 5 bases and the V segment lost 10 bases, leaving 3 bases of the junction unmatched. The CDR3 has 13 amino acids. The CDR3 bases are TGCGCCACCCGACTAGCGGGAGACAATGAGCAGTTCTTC. Amino acids: CATRLAGDNEQFF.

The V and J genes are TRBV7-8 and TRBJ2-7, with 11 bases fitting TRBD2. Germline assignment: CDR1 SGHVS and CDR2 FQNEAQ. Trimming took 3 bases from V and 5 from J; bases not matched to a gene: 3. The CDR3 sequence is 14 residues long. CDR3 region: CASSFKLAGDEQYF. For the CDR3, the DNA is TGTGCCAGCAGCTTTAAACTAGCGGGAGACGAGCAGTACTTC.

The chain has TRBV9 and TRBJ1-1; perhaps TRBD1 as D (6 bases). There are 14 residues in the CDR3. The germline CDR1 and CDR2 sequences are SGDLS and YYNGEE. V was shortened by 4 bases and J by 3 bases, with 13 bases between the two germline ends. The chain's CDR3 is CASSLVGGDTEAFF. CDR3 nucleotides: TGTGCCAGCAGCCTCGTAGGGGGGGACACTGAAGCTTTCTTT.

This chain joins TRBV10-2 and TRBJ1-1; D uncertain. CDR1 is WSHSY and CDR2 is SAAADI in the germline V gene. Deletions cut 5 bases from V and 0 bases from J, with 7 bases between. The CDR3 loop spans 13 amino acids. The CDR3: CASSPQMNTEAFF. In DNA, the CDR3 is TGCGCCAGCAGTCCCCAGATGAACACTGAAGCTTTCTTT.